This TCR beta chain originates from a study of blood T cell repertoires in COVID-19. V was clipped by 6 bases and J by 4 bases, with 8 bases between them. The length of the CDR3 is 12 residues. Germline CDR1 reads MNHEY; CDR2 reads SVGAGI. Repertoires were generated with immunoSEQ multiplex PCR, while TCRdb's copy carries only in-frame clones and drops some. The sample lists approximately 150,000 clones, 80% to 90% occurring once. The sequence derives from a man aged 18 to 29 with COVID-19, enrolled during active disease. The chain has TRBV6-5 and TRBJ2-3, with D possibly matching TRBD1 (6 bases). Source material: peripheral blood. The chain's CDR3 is CASSSGADTQYF. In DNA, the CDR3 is TGTGCCAGCAGCTCAGGGGCAGATACGCAGTATTTT.